The 18 T cell receptor beta chains presented below share a single source sample, sequenced in a study of OX40 agonist ivuxolimab in advanced cancers. The protocol was immunoSEQ multiplex PCR, while the TCRdb copy is restricted to in-frame clones and leaves out a portion. The sample carries fewer than 90,000 clones, 85% to 90% recorded once. This sample comprised CD4+ or CD8+ T cells sorted from blood, obtained in a trial of the OX40 agonist ivuxolimab. The receptor source for this set is an adult with an advanced solid tumor such as melanoma, head and neck, liver or kidney cancer.

This chain joins TRBV19 and TRBJ2-1; D ambiguous. This CDR3 has 14 residues. V gave up 1 base and J gave up 4 bases, with 8 bases separating them. Germline V gene data show CDR1 as LNHDA and CDR2 as SQIVND (reference sequence). The CDR3 nucleotides are TGTGCCAGTAGTATAGGGCCCCCTTACAATGAGCAGTTCTTC. It specifies CASSIGPPYNEQFF.

The chain employs TRBV7-2 and TRBJ1-6, with 10 bases that match TRBD1. Germline-derived CDR1 and CDR2 are SGHTA and FQGNSA. Trimming cost V 1 base and J 10 bases; bases outside gene matches: 7. This CDR3 has 16 residues. DNA of the CDR3: TGTGCCAGCAGCTTAGAGTCGGGGACAGGGGCCTCACCCCTCCACTTT. Encoded protein: CASSLESGTGASPLHF.

Points on this clone: Germline and junction disagree at one end, which may indicate a read error. Other nucleotide sequences from this sample produce the same CDR3. This chain connects TRBV7-2 to TRBJ2-1; 7 bases match TRBD1. This CDR3 has 16 residues. Per germline, CDR1 SGHTA and CDR2 FQGNSA. CDR3 loop: CASRLGGPGGYNEQFF. In DNA, the CDR3 is TGTGCCAGCAGATTAGGGGGTCCAGGGGGCTACAATGAGCAGTTCTTC.

This chain uses TRBV30 with TRBJ2-5, with TRBD1 identical over 9 bases. The V gene end was trimmed by 1 base and the J gene end by 6 bases; junction bases not matched to a gene: 12. CDR3 length equals 16 residues. From germline, CDR1 is GTSNPN and CDR2 SVGIG (reference sequence). Here the CDR3 reads CAWSGQGGFRAQTQYF. The CDR3 bases are TGTGCCTGGAGTGGACAGGGGGGGTTCCGGGCGCAGACCCAGTACTTC.

The chain recombines TRBV29-1 with TRBJ1-2; D unresolved. This CDR3 comprises 12 residues. V gave up 6 bases and J gave up 6 bases, with 14 bases separating them. Germline CDR1 and CDR2: SQVTM and ANQGSEA. The CDR3 DNA is TGCAGCGTCACGGACCCGGAGGATGGCTACACCTTC. Residues: CSVTDPEDGYTF.

The V and J genes are TRBV23-1 and TRBJ1-2; no clear D gene. TRBV23-1 is an ORF, and what it does is uncertain. V gave up 0 bases and J gave up 4 bases, with 12 bases separating them. There are 15 residues in the CDR3. CDR3 nucleotide sequence: TGCGCCAGCAGTCAATCGACGGCGGGCCTCTATGGCTACACCTTC. Amino acids: CASSQSTAGLYGYTF.

This clone was seen a handful of times. The chain recombines TRBV6-5 with TRBJ2-5; tentatively, D is TRBD1 (6 bases). The CDR3 totals 13 residues. Trimming stripped 8 bases from V and 2 bases from J, with 12 bases between. Per germline, CDR1 MNHEY and CDR2 SVGAGI. CDR3 in DNA: TGTGCCAGCTCGGGGACACCTCAAGAGACCCAGTACTTC. Residues: CASSGTPQETQYF.

This chain uses TRBV25-1 with TRBJ1-1; D unclear. Germline CDR1 and CDR2: MGHDK and SYGVNS. This CDR3 region has 15 residues. The V gene lost 4 bases and the J gene lost 0 bases, with 12 bases spanning the gap. The DNA of the CDR3 is TGTGCCAGCAGTGGTCATGGCAGCGTGAACACTGAAGCTTTCTTT. Encoded protein: CASSGHGSVNTEAFF.

A remark on this clone: Its ends do not fully match the called genes, so a read error is possible. V and J are TRBV28 and TRBJ2-5; D gene ambiguous. This CDR3 is 11 amino acids long. CDR1 MDHEN and CDR2 SYDVKM come from the germline V gene. In nucleotides, the CDR3 is TGTGCCAGCGGTTTACAAGAGACCCAGTACTTC. It codes for CASGLQETQYF. Variable domain in full (rest from reference TRBV28 and TRBJ2-5): DVKVTQSSRYLVKRTGEKVFLECVQDMDHENMFWYRQDPGLGLRLIYFSYDVKMKEKGDIPEGYSVSREKKERFSLILESASTNQTSMYLCASGLQETQYFGPGTRLLVL.

The rearrangement links TRBV5-4 to TRBJ2-3, with TRBD2 matching 7 bases. V gave up 0 bases and J gave up 10 bases; unmatched junction bases: 2. The CDR3 is made up of 12 amino acids. Germline CDR1 SGHNT, CDR2 YYREEE (reference sequence). The CDR3 DNA is TGTGCCAGCAGCTTGGGCCGGGGGGCGCAGTATTTT. Residues: CASSLGRGAQYF.

The chain combines TRBV10-2 with TRBJ2-3; D may be TRBD2 (6 bases). Trimming left V 6 bases short and J 4 bases short, with 14 bases between. This CDR3 is built from 14 residues. The germline CDR1 and CDR2 sequences are WSHSY and SAAADI. In DNA form, the CDR3 reads TGCGCCAGCAGCGCGATGGGACTTTCAGATACGCAGTATTTT. Translation: CASSAMGLSDTQYF.

V is TRBV14 and J is TRBJ1-2, with 7 positions matching TRBD1. Germline CDR1 SGHDN, CDR2 FVKESK. This CDR3 region has 14 residues. V shed 3 bases and J 4 bases; nucleotides not matched to a gene: 5. As DNA, the CDR3 is TGTGCCAGCAGCCAGGTGGGACAGAGCTATGGCTACACCTTC. It yields the protein CASSQVGQSYGYTF.

The rearrangement joins TRBV6-5 to TRBJ1-1; TRBD1 is a possible D gene (6 bases). The CDR3 runs 14 residues. V lost 0 bases to trimming and J lost 8 bases, with 13 bases between them. Germline V lookup: CDR1 MNHEY, CDR2 SVGAGI. This CDR3 reads CASSYSRVQGEAFF. The CDR3 DNA sequence: TGTGCCAGCAGTTACTCGAGGGTACAGGGAGAAGCTTTCTTT.

The CDR3 DNA reads TGTGCCAGCAGCTTAGAAATAAGCGGACTAGCGGGGGGGCGAGAGACCCAGTACTTC. As protein: CASSLEISGLAGGRETQYF. The chain combines TRBV11-2 with TRBJ2-5; 15 bases map to TRBD2. The CDR3 has 19 amino acids. Germline CDR1 is SGHAT and CDR2 is FQNNGV. V trimming: 0 bases; J trimming: 4 bases; junction bases outside the gene matches: 9.

The chain recombines TRBV2 with TRBJ2-2; D unresolved. The CDR3 is 13 amino acids. V dropped 4 bases and J dropped 5 bases, with 8 bases sitting between them. The germline CDR1 and CDR2 sequences are SNHLY and FYNNEI. This CDR3 reads CASSGQLTGELFF. The CDR3, as DNA: TGTGCCAGCAGTGGGCAGCTTACCGGGGAGCTGTTTTTT.

CDR3 residues: CATSRDGSQPQHF. The CDR3 DNA follows: TGTGCCACCAGCAGAGATGGCTCTCAGCCCCAGCATTTT. The J gene is TRBJ1-5, the V gene TRBV15; D unclear. Germline V gene sequence: CDR1 LNHNV, CDR2 YYDKDF (reference sequence). This CDR3 has 13 residues. The V end lost 0 bases, the J end lost 6 bases, and 6 bases lay between the germline ends.

The chain is built from TRBV4-2 and TRBJ1-1; no firm D call. The CDR3 extends over 12 amino acids. V was pared by 0 bases and J by 3 bases, with 2 bases between. Germline V gene sequence: CDR1 LGHNA, CDR2 YNFKEQ. DNA of the CDR3: TGTGCCAGCAGCCAAGATTACACTGAAGCTTTCTTT. It yields the protein CASSQDYTEAFF.

The chain has TRBV7-6 and TRBJ1-4; 11 bases align to TRBD1. The CDR3 is 16 residues long. V was clipped by 1 base and J by 8 bases; unmatched bases: 6. The germline V gene encodes CDR1 SGHVS and CDR2 FNYEAQ. CDR3 loop: CASSLVPDRGREKLFF. CDR3 nucleotides: TGTGCCAGCAGCTTAGTCCCGGACAGGGGGCGAGAAAAACTGTTTTTT.